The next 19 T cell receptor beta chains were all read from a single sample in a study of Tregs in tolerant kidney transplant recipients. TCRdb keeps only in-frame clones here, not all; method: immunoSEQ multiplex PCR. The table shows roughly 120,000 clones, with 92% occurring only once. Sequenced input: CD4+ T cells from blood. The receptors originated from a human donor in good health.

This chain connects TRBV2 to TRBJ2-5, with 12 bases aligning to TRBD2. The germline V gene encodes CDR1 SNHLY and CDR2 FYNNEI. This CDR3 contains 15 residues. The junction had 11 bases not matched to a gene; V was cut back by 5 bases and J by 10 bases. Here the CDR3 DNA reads TGTGCCAGCAGTCTATCTAGCGGGGGGGCCGGGGGCCAGTACTTC. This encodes CASSLSSGGAGGQYF.

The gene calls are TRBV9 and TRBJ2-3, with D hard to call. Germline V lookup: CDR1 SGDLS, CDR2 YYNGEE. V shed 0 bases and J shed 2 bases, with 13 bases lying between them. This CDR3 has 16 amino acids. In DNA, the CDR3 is TGTGCCAGCAGCGTAGATATGGCGGTTCCCACAGATACGCAGTATTTT. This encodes CASSVDMAVPTDTQYF.

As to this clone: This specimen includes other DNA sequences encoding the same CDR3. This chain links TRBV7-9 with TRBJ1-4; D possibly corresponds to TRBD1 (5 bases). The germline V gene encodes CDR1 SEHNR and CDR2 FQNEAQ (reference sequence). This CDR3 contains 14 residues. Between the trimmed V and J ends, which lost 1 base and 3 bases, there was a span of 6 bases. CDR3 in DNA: TGTGCCAGCAGCTTAGTAGGGGCTAATGAAAAACTGTTTTTT. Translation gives CASSLVGANEKLFF.

CDR3 nucleotides: TGTGCCAGCAGCCAACGGGGGGATTCCCTCTATGGCTACACCTTC. This gives the protein CASSQRGDSLYGYTF. The chain uses TRBV14 and TRBJ1-2; perhaps TRBD1 as D (5 bases). Between the trimmed V and J ends, which lost 2 bases and 4 bases, there was a span of 14 bases. This CDR3 has 15 residues. Germline assignment: CDR1 SGHDN and CDR2 FVKESK. The variable domain in full, with the rest retrieved from reference TRBV14 and TRBJ1-2, is EAGVTQFPSHSVIEKGQTVTLRCDPISGHDNLYWYRRVMGKEIKFLLHFVKESKQDESGMPNNRFLAERTGGTYSTLKVQPAELEDSGVYFCASSQRGDSLYGYTFGSGTRLTVV.

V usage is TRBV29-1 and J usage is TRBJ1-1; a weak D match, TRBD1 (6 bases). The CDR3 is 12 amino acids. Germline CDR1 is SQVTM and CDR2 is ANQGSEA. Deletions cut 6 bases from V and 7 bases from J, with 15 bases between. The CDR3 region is CSVPRGSDEAFF. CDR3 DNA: TGCAGCGTCCCCAGGGGATCCGATGAAGCTTTCTTT.

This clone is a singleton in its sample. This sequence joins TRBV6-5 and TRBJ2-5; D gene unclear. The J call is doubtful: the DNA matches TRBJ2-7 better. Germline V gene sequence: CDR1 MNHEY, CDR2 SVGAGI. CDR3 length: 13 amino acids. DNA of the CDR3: TGTGCCAGCCCCGGGCCATTCCGACGCGAGCAGTACTTC. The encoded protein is CASPGPFRREQYF.

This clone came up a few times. CDR3 nucleotide sequence: TGCGCCAGCAGCACTAACAGGGGGACTGAAGCTTTCTTT. This encodes CASSTNRGTEAFF. This chain uses TRBV10-1 with TRBJ1-1; TRBD1 matches 8 bases. This CDR3 is 13 amino acids long. CDR1 and CDR2 from the germline V gene are WNHNN and SYGVQD (reference sequence). Trimming cost V 6 bases and J 5 bases; bases outside gene matches: 5.

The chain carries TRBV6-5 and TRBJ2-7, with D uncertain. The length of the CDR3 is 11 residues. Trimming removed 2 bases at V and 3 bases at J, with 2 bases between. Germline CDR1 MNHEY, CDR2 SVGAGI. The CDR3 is CASSYNYEQYF. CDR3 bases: TGTGCCAGCAGTTACAACTACGAGCAGTACTTC.

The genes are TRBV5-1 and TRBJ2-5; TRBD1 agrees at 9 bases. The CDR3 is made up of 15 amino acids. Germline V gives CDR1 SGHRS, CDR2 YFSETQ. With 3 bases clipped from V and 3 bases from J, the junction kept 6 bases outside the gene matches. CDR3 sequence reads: CASSSPGQGKETQYF. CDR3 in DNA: TGCGCCAGCAGCTCACCGGGACAGGGAAAAGAGACCCAGTACTTC.

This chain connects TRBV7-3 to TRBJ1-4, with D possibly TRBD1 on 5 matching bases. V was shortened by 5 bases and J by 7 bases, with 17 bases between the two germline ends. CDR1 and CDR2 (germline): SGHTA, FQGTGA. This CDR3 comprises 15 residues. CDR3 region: CASSPNKGTGEKLFF. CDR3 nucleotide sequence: TGTGCCAGCAGCCCGAATAAGGGGACCGGTGAAAAACTGTTTTTT.

The CDR3 bases are TGTGCCAGCAGTCGGCCCGGGACAGGGTTCGAAAAACTGTTTTTT. Amino acid sequence: CASSRPGTGFEKLFF. The chain carries TRBV2 and TRBJ1-4; 9 bases align to TRBD1. V shed 5 bases, J shed 8 bases, and the junction held 9 bases outside the gene matches. CDR3 length: 15 residues. Germline values: CDR1 SNHLY, CDR2 FYNNEI. The whole variable domain, filled in from reference TRBV2 and TRBJ1-4, reads EPEVTQTPSHQVTQMGQEVILRCVPISNHLYFYWYRQILGQKVEFLVSFYNNEISEKSEIFDDQFSVERPDGSNFTLKIRSTKLEDSAMYFCASSRPGTGFEKLFFGSGTQLSVL.

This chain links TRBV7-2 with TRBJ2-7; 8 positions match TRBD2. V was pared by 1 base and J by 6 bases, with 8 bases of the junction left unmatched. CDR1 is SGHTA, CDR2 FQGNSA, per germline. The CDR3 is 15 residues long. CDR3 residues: CASSLGGLGSLEQYF. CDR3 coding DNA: TGTGCCAGCAGCTTAGGGGGACTAGGTTCACTCGAGCAGTACTTC. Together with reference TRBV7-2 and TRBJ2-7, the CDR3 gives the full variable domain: GAGVSQSPSNKVTEKGKDVELRCDPISGHTALYWYRQSLGQGLEFLIYFQGNSAPDKSGLPSDRFSAERTGGSVSTLTIQRTQQEDSAVYLCASSLGGLGSLEQYFGPGTRLTVT.

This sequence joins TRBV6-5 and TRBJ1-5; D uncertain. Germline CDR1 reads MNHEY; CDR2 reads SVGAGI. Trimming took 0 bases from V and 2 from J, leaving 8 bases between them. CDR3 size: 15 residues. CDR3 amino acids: CASSYSRGGNQPQHF. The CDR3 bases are TGTGCCAGCAGTTACTCCCGTGGTGGCAATCAGCCCCAGCATTTT.

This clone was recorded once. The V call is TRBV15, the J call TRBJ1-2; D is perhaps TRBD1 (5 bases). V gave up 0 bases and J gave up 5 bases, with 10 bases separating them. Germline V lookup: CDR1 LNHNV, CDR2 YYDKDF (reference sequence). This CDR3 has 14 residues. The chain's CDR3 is CATSREGVGYGYTF. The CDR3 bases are TGTGCCACCAGCAGAGAAGGGGTGGGGTATGGCTACACCTTC.

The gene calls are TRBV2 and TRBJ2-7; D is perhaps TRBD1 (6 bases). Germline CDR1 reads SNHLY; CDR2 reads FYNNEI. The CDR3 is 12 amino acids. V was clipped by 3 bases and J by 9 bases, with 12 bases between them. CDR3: CASSDGDKGQYF. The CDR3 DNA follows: TGTGCCAGCAGTGACGGGGACAAGGGGCAGTACTTC. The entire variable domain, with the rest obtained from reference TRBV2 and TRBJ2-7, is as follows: EPEVTQTPSHQVTQMGQEVILRCVPISNHLYFYWYRQILGQKVEFLVSFYNNEISEKSEIFDDQFSVERPDGSNFTLKIRSTKLEDSAMYFCASSDGDKGQYFGPGTRLTVT.

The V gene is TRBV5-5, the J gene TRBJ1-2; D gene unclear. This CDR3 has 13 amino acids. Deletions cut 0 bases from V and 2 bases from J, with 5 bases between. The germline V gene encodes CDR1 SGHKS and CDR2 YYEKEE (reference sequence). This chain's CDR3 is CASSLASNYGYTF. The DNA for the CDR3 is TGTGCCAGCAGCTTGGCAAGCAACTATGGCTACACCTTC.

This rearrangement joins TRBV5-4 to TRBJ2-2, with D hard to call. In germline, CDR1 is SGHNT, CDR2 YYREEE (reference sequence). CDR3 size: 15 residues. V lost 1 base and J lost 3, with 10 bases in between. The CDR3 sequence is CASSLPGPDTGELFF. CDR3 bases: TGTGCCAGCAGCTTGCCGGGTCCGGACACCGGGGAGCTGTTTTTT.

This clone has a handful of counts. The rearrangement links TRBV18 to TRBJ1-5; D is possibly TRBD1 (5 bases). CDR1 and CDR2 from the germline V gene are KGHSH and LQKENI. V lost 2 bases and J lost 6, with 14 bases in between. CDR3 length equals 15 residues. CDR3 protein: CASSPEEGMSQPQHF. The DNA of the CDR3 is TGTGCCAGCTCACCAGAGGAGGGGATGTCTCAGCCCCAGCATTTT. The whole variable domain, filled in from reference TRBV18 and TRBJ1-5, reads NAGVMQNPRHLVRRRGQEARLRCSPMKGHSHVYWYRQLPEEGLKFMVYLQKENIIDESGMPKERFSAEFPKEGPSILRIQQVVRGDSAAYFCASSPEEGMSQPQHFGDGTRLSIL.

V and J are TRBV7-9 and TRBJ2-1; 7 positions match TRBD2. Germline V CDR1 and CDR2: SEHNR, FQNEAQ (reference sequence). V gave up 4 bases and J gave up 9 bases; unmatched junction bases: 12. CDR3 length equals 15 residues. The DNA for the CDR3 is TGTGCCAGCAGCTCCCGTTGGTCGGGGGGTGGTGAGCAGTTCTTC. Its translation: CASSSRWSGGGEQFF.